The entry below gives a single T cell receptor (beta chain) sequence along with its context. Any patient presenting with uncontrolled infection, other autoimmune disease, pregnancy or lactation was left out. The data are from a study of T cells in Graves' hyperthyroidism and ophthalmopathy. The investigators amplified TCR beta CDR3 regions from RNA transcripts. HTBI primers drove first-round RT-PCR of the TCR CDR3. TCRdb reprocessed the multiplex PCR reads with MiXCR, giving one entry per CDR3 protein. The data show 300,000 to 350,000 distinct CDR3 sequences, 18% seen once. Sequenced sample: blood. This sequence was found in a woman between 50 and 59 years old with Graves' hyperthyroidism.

Here the CDR3 DNA reads TGTGCCAGCGATGCGCAGGGGATTGTATACGAGCAGTACGTC. It is translated as CASDAQGIVYEQYV. The chain uses TRBV25-1 and TRBJ2-7; D perhaps matches TRBD1 (6 bases). The length of the CDR3 is 14 residues. The germline CDR1 and CDR2 sequences are MGHDK and SYGVNS. V lost 8 bases, J lost 4 bases, and 18 bases lay in between.